A single sample is the source of the 25 T cell receptor beta chains below, sequenced in a study of long-term antiretroviral therapy in people with HIV. The libraries were made with immunoSEQ v3.0 at survey level. TCRdb's copy holds only in-frame clones and misses some; the assay was immunoSEQ multiplex PCR. This table holds about 30,000 clones, 85% to 95% found once. Sample: unsorted PBMCs, taken about 7.4 years after starting antiretroviral therapy. All receptors come from a man aged 45-65 years with HIV.

The chain combines TRBV6-1 with TRBJ1-2, with D unresolved. Trimming removed 7 bases at V and 8 bases at J, with 11 bases between. CDR3 length: 11 residues. Germline assignment: CDR1 MNHNS and CDR2 SASEGT. CDR3 residues: CASTLTAGYTF. The CDR3 nucleotides are TGTGCCAGCACCTTGACGGCGGGCTACACCTTC.

The chain combines TRBV2 with TRBJ1-6; 8 bases align to TRBD1. Germline CDR1 is SNHLY and CDR2 is FYNNEI. V lost 4 bases and J lost 14; bases outside the gene matches: 10. CDR3 length: 14 residues. This CDR3 reads CASSVDRGEVSLHF. In nucleotides, the CDR3 is TGTGCCAGCAGTGTCGACAGGGGAGAGGTCTCCCTCCACTTT.

CDR3 in amino acids: CASSQGVRGGNEQFF. The DNA of the CDR3 is TGCGCCAGCAGCCAAGGTGTTAGGGGGGGCAATGAGCAGTTCTTC. J is TRBJ2-1 and V is TRBV4-3, with a weak D call TRBD2 (7 bases). Trimming took off 1 base at V and 6 bases at J, with 13 bases between the two ends. The germline V gene encodes CDR1 LGHNA and CDR2 YSLEER. The CDR3 runs 15 residues.

This CDR3 reads CASSLSRDLPYEQYF. CDR3 bases: TGTGCCAGCAGCTTAAGTAGGGACCTTCCTTACGAGCAGTACTTC. The chain joins TRBV7-2 to TRBJ2-7; D possibly matches TRBD1 or TRBD2 (5 bases each). The V gene lost 2 bases and the J gene lost 4 bases, with 15 bases spanning the gap. Per germline, CDR1 SGHTA and CDR2 FQGNSA. This CDR3 has 15 residues.

This chain links TRBV28 with TRBJ1-1, with 7 bases that match TRBD1. The trim removed 1 base at V and 6 bases at J, leaving 5 bases unmatched. The germline gives CDR1 MDHEN, CDR2 SYDVKM. The CDR3 totals 14 residues. CDR3 DNA sequence: TGTGCCAGCAGTTTATCCAGGGGGTTGGCTGAAGCTTTCTTT. Translating gives CASSLSRGLAEAFF.

The CDR3 nucleotides read TGTGCCAGCAGCCAAGCAGGGTACTACAATGAGCAGTTCTTC. It is translated as CASSQAGYYNEQFF. This chain uses TRBV14 with TRBJ2-1; TRBD1 might be the D (5 bases). The CDR3 has 14 amino acids. Germline V gene sequence: CDR1 SGHDN, CDR2 FVKESK. V dropped 1 base and J dropped 3 bases, with 7 bases sitting between them.

V is TRBV29-1 and J is TRBJ2-2, with a possible D match to TRBD1 (6 bases). The V end was cut by 7 bases, the J end by 7 bases, with 13 bases between. CDR3 length: 12 residues. Germline loops: CDR1 SQVTM, CDR2 ANQGSEA. The CDR3 DNA reads TGCAGCGCTAAGGGGGTCGGCGGGGAGCTGTTTTTT. Translation gives CSAKGVGGELFF.

The chain combines TRBV5-1 with TRBJ1-2; TRBD1 matches 8 bases. The length of the CDR3 is 15 residues. After removal of 4 bases from V and 8 bases from J, the junction contained 13 bases not matched to a gene. The V gene's germline CDR1 is SGHRS and CDR2 YFSETQ. In DNA, the CDR3 is TGCGCCAGCAGCCCCGGGGACAGGCCATTAGGCGGCTACACCTTC. Protein product: CASSPGDRPLGGYTF.

The chain combines TRBV7-2 with TRBJ1-1; 7 nucleotides agree with TRBD1. V lost 3 bases, J lost 1 base, and 2 bases stayed unmatched. The CDR3 contains 14 residues. CDR1 SGHTA and CDR2 FQGNSA come from the germline V gene. In DNA form, the CDR3 reads TGTGCCAGCAGCTTGACAGGGCCGAACACTGAAGCTTTCTTT. This sequence encodes CASSLTGPNTEAFF.

Worth noting for this clone: Other nucleotide sequences from this sample produce the same CDR3. This CDR3 is CAIGDIGEAFF. The CDR3 nucleotides read TGTGCCATCGGGGACATCGGCGAAGCTTTCTTT. The V gene is TRBV10-3, the J gene TRBJ1-1, with D maybe TRBD1 (6 bases). The CDR3 length is 11 residues. Per the germline V gene, CDR1 is ENHRY and CDR2 is SYGVKD. The V gene lost 8 bases and the J gene lost 8 bases, with 12 bases spanning the gap.

The J gene is TRBJ2-1, the V gene TRBV6-1; 8 bases align to TRBD2. The CDR3 has 15 amino acids. V dropped 8 bases and J dropped 1; count of bases not matched to a gene: 7. CDR1 MNHNS and CDR2 SASEGT come from the germline V gene. The CDR3 is CASSIPGGSYNEQFF. CDR3 nucleotide sequence: TGTGCCAGCTCAATCCCGGGGGGGTCCTACAATGAGCAGTTCTTC.

The CDR3 reads CASSLGLADTGELFF. In DNA form, the CDR3 reads TGTGCCAGCAGCTTAGGGCTAGCGGACACCGGGGAGCTGTTTTTT. This chain connects TRBV11-2 to TRBJ2-2; 7 bases match TRBD2. Looked up from germline, CDR1 is SGHAT and CDR2 is FQNNGV. Losses at the gene ends were 1 base for V and 3 bases for J; bases not matched to a gene: 2. The CDR3 length is 15 residues.

This clone was picked up one time. The J gene is TRBJ2-7, the V gene TRBV6-1; the D is unclear. Germline V gene sequence: CDR1 MNHNS, CDR2 SASEGT. Trimming pared 6 bases from V and 6 bases from J, leaving 15 bases between. The CDR3 loop spans 13 amino acids. Here the CDR3 reads CASSRDGRGEQYF. Written as DNA, the CDR3 is TGTGCCAGCAGCCGAGACGGGCGAGGCGAGCAGTACTTC.

The chain has TRBV7-9 and TRBJ2-2, with D perhaps matching TRBD2 (5 bases). The CDR3 contains 16 residues. The germline V gene encodes CDR1 SEHNR and CDR2 FQNEAQ (reference sequence). Trimming stripped 3 bases from V and 4 bases from J, with 15 bases between. CDR3 sequence: CASSFEEALATGELFF. DNA of the CDR3: TGTGCCAGCAGCTTTGAGGAGGCCCTGGCCACCGGGGAGCTGTTTTTT.

The chain is built from TRBV4-3 and TRBJ1-2, with a possible D match to TRBD1 (6 bases). This CDR3 has 15 amino acids. V lost 4 bases and J 4 bases, leaving 16 bases between the germline ends. Germline V CDR1 and CDR2: LGHNA, YSLEER. The CDR3 sequence: CASSPRDTAGYGYTF. The CDR3 coding sequence is TGCGCCAGCAGCCCCCGGGACACCGCGGGCTATGGCTACACCTTC.

The V and J genes are TRBV19 and TRBJ2-6; D is unresolved. Trimming took 2 bases from V and 3 from J, leaving 8 bases between them. CDR1 is LNHDA, CDR2 SQIVND, per germline (reference sequence). The CDR3 extends over 15 amino acids. CDR3 DNA: TGTGCCAGTAGTATAATTCCTAGTGGGGCCAACGTCCTGACTTTC. Its protein product is CASSIIPSGANVLTF.

The J gene is TRBJ1-2, the V gene TRBV5-4; 7 nucleotides line up with TRBD1. The CDR3 is made up of 15 amino acids. CDR1 SGHNT and CDR2 YYREEE come from the germline V gene (reference sequence). V shed 2 bases, J shed 2 bases, and the junction held 6 bases outside the gene matches. The DNA for the CDR3 is TGTGCCAGCAGCTTAAAGGACAGGCCCAACTATGGCTACACCTTC. Protein product: CASSLKDRPNYGYTF.

The chain uses TRBV19 and TRBJ1-5; D unclear. The CDR3 totals 13 residues. Germline V gives CDR1 LNHDA, CDR2 SQIVND (reference sequence). With 3 bases removed from V and 7 bases from J, the gap between germline ends came to 10 bases. The CDR3 DNA follows: TGTGCCAGTAGTATGTCGGGAGGGCAGCCCCAGCATTTT. Residues: CASSMSGGQPQHF.

The V call is TRBV30, the J call TRBJ2-3, with D unresolved. This CDR3 has 13 amino acids. V gave up 2 bases and J gave up 0 bases, with 6 bases separating them. Germline lookup yields CDR1 GTSNPN and CDR2 SVGIG (reference sequence). The DNA of the CDR3 is TGTGCCTGGAGTACGGATAGCACAGATACGCAGTATTTT. It yields the protein CAWSTDSTDTQYF.

This chain joins TRBV27 and TRBJ2-1, with 15 bases matching TRBD2. Germline lookup yields CDR1 MNHEY and CDR2 SMNVEV (reference sequence). With 4 bases clipped from V and 7 bases from J, the junction kept 2 bases outside the gene matches. The CDR3 length is 15 residues. This chain's CDR3 is CASSSGTSGGNEQFF. CDR3 DNA: TGTGCCAGCAGTTCCGGGACTAGCGGGGGGAATGAGCAGTTCTTC.

The rearrangement uses TRBV5-5 and TRBJ2-1; 8 bases fit TRBD2. The CDR3 has 16 residues. Germline V gene lookup returns CDR1 SGHKS and CDR2 YYEKEE (reference sequence). The trim removed 4 bases at V and 7 bases at J, leaving 13 bases unmatched. The CDR3: CASSTLGGGPTNEQFF. As DNA, the CDR3 is TGTGCCAGCAGCACCCTCGGGGGGGGACCTACGAATGAGCAGTTCTTC.

The J gene is TRBJ2-7, the V gene TRBV6-4; possible D gene TRBD1, 6 bases. Germline V gene lookup returns CDR1 MRHNA and CDR2 SNTAGT. The CDR3 length is 16 residues. V gave up 4 bases and J gave up 2 bases, with 18 bases separating them. CDR3 region: CASSGGGTRSPYEQYF. The CDR3 DNA follows: TGTGCCAGCAGTGGTGGGGGCACCCGGAGCCCCTACGAGCAGTACTTC.

The chain uses TRBV29-1 and TRBJ2-7, with D possibly being TRBD2 (6 bases). V was clipped by 1 base and J by 3 bases, with 13 bases between them. Germline V lookup: CDR1 SQVTM, CDR2 ANQGSEA. The CDR3 runs 14 residues. This chain's CDR3 is CSVEGFGTDYEQYF. Here the CDR3 DNA reads TGCAGCGTTGAAGGTTTCGGGACTGACTACGAGCAGTACTTC.

This clone was seen once. This rearrangement joins TRBV11-2 to TRBJ1-1; the D is unclear. CDR3 length: 14 residues. Germline CDR1 is SGHAT and CDR2 is FQNNGV. Trimming cost V 5 bases and J 8 bases, with 18 bases left between them. In DNA, the CDR3 is TGTGCCAGCAGCCCAATTAATGCCCCGGGGGAAGCTTTCTTT. This codes for CASSPINAPGEAFF.

V and J are TRBV6-1 and TRBJ2-2; 11 nucleotides agree with TRBD2. The junction had 4 bases not matched to a gene; V was cut back by 4 bases and J by 6 bases. This CDR3 spans 15 amino acids. Germline-derived CDR1 and CDR2 are MNHNS and SASEGT. CDR3 loop: CASSGLAGGPGELFF. In DNA form, the CDR3 reads TGTGCCAGCAGTGGGTTAGCGGGGGGGCCCGGGGAGCTGTTTTTT.